This TCR beta chain was retrieved from a study of blood T cells in healthy people across ages (dated by TCRdb to between 2015 and 2016). A note on the overall study: Template switching captured roughly one uniquely barcoded TCR beta cDNA molecule per two T cells in model experiments. To track age-related changes in TCR beta repertoire diversity, the study relied on deep sequencing normalized with unique cDNA molecular identifiers. Using the same blood draw, the study looked at two additional independent replicas of 1 million unique cDNA reads for two donors, one aged 18 to 30 and the other aged 80 or older. Four age groups were formed from the donors: young (average about 16 years), middle-aged (approximately 41), aged (roughly 56) and long-lived (approximately 78). The research as a whole found: Estimates of total diversity from one million sequenced T cells were regarded as lower bounds and underestimates. Because donor CMV infection status was unknown, age-related changes in expanded clonotypes were potentially confounded. Compared with the aged group, more naive CD4+ T cells, fewer expanded clones and increased TCR diversity were shown by the long-lived group, suggesting age selection. A strong correlation was found between observed TCR beta diversity and the percentage of naive T cells measured by flow cytometry. Since profiling was done on bulk unsorted PBMCs, naive and antigen-experienced compartments could not be conclusively compared. As age increased, observed TCR beta diversity per million T cells dropped in a roughly linear way, and a significant reduction was already evident by age about 40.

The donors were a few dozen Caucasian individuals from Russia, aged 6 to 90 years, who were systemically healthy. Each donor gave ten milliliters of peripheral blood, drawn into EDTA-treated Vacutainer tubes. Ficoll-Paque density-gradient centrifugation was used to isolate PBMCs, with at least 6.5 million per sample. Trizol reagent was used to extract total RNA from PBMCs, with at least 6 micrograms per sample. The percentages of naive CD45RAhigh/CD27high T cells were determined by flow cytometry on a PBMC aliquot from every donor. Preparation of the library involved 5' RACE. Sequencing took place on an Illumina HiSeq 2500. A second PCR of roughly 6 to 11 cycles was performed with a sample-barcoded 5' primer and a J-beta primer mix. A unique molecular identifier was introduced onto each TCR beta cDNA molecule by a template-switch 5' adaptor carrying 12 random nucleotides. Each sample yielded at least 2.5 million CDR3-containing paired-end reads. First-strand cDNA synthesis was performed from all RNA using the Mint cDNA synthesis kit, with priming by a TRBC-specific oligonucleotide. Following uracil-DNA glycosylase treatment, all cDNA underwent a first 18-cycle PCR with the universal primers M1SS and BC2_uni_R. Regarding the original processing steps: Each sample was normalized by randomly selecting 1 million high-quality reads, each carrying a distinct molecular identifier. Instead of being binned into consensus sequences, reads with shared molecular identifiers were discarded. CDR3 identification, clonotype clustering and error correction used MiTCR with a Q25 quality threshold and the strictest error-elimination algorithm. A nonparametric unseen species model with Euler transformation was used to estimate lower-bound total TCR beta diversity. TCRdb ran its own pipeline on the public reads, namely fastp trimming at Q25 and MiXCR clone calling, and kept in-frame beta chains. Under each unique CDR3 protein, matching rows form one entry showing the most common genes and DNA. The V and J calls shown here were made by TCRdb, not taken from the authors' results. This sample holds roughly 550,000 distinct CDR3 sequences; 24% were observed only once. 8.7% of the sample is in the top ten clones.

This clonotype was seen more than once but under ten times. Its antigen has not been determined. No base quality information exists; no much larger clone differs at one position. From its cysteine to its phenylalanine, the CDR3 spans 17 amino acids. Kept here is only the CDR3 DNA, which spans 51 bases and is read in frame from base 1. Cut back by 0 bases and 0 bases, the V and J ends lie 13 bases apart. From a lookup of the germline V gene (reference sequence), CDR1 and CDR2 are SEHNR and FQNEAQ. This same sample was also part of a study on T cells of mothers and their children. As the second paper documents: The donors were nine systemically healthy Caucasian individuals, made up of three mothers and their six children. cDNA synthesis used all of the extracted RNA, with around 1.6 ug of RNA in each 15 ul reaction. Sample barcodes and 2-4 random nucleotides were added via the M1S primer in the second PCR. Over 8 million TCR beta CDR3 reads were obtained for each mother, and millions of reads were obtained for each child. In both related and unrelated pairs, thymic selection shapes the output of TCR recombination in a similar way, with inherited differences having only a minor effect. Normalized repertoire overlap in related mother-child pairs was always slightly higher than in unrelated mother-child pairs, but the difference was never significant. Persistent microchimeric T cell clones were not detected, at a sensitivity of about 99 clones per million clonotypes. Deep NGS was used in the study to compare the TCR beta repertoires of mothers and children and to look for features that separate related mother-child pairs from unrelated individuals. The mean age was approximately 41 +/- 4 years for the mothers and approximately 11 +/- 4 years for the children. After adapters were ligated using NEBNext reagents, the libraries underwent 100+100 nt paired-end sequencing on an Illumina HiSeq 2000. To avoid cross-contamination, the mother libraries and the child libraries were prepared a month apart and sequenced in separate runs. Each donor had between about 500,000 and 2,100,000 distinct TCR beta clonotypes identified. Naive TCR beta clonotypes were estimated from low-frequency clonotypes matched to each donor's FACS-determined naive share, without sorting.

Here the chain combines TRBV7-9 and TRBJ2-3; the D gene assignment is perhaps TRBD1 or TRBD2, with each matching 5 bases. The receptor's source is a boy aged 5-17 years in good health. Material: blood. In nucleotide form, the sequence is TGTGCCAGCAGCTTAGCCCCCGGGACGGGCAGCACAGATACGCAGTATTTT. Its translation reads: CASSLAPGTGSTDTQYF.